A selection of T cell receptor beta chains follows, all from one sample in a study of T-cell reconstitution after alpha-beta-depleted transplantation in children. TCRdb recomputed calls from the PCR reads with MiXCR, one row per CDR3 protein. The sample comprises 600,000 to 700,000 distinct CDR3 sequences, around a sixth of which are singletons, and about 1.1% rests with the top ten. The material was PBMCs from the stem cell graft donor, obtained from the stem cell graft. The receptors were gathered from a human donor who donated a stem cell graft to a child with acute myeloid leukemia. Each CDR3 is given with its conserved first and last residue. The order of the fields is V gene, J gene, D gene, CDR3 length, clone size, CDR3 protein, CDR3 DNA. A D gene is named only where the DNA matches it firmly. Rows may omit the clone size; those that give it use once, few, many or a size class.

V gene: TRBV20-1
J gene: TRBJ2-5
D gene: TRBD2
CDR3 length: 14
clone size: -
CDR3 protein: CSASTAGGQETQYF
CDR3 DNA: TGCAGTGCTAGTACAGCGGGGGGCCAAGAGACCCAGTACTTC

V gene: TRBV24-1
J gene: TRBJ2-1
D gene: -
CDR3 length: 14
clone size: many
CDR3 protein: CATKAGSSYNEQFF
CDR3 DNA: TGTGCCACCAAAGCGGGCAGCTCCTACAATGAGCAGTTCTTC

V gene: TRBV6-1
J gene: TRBJ2-7
D gene: -
CDR3 length: 13
clone size: -
CDR3 protein: CAGRPLTVYEQYF
CDR3 DNA: TGTGCCGGCCGACCTCTGACAGTCTACGAGCAGTACTTC

V gene: TRBV20-1
J gene: TRBJ2-2
D gene: TRBD2
CDR3 length: 14
clone size: few
CDR3 protein: CSARETSGAGELFF
CDR3 DNA: TGCAGTGCTAGAGAAACTAGCGGAGCCGGGGAGCTGTTTTTT

V gene: TRBV20-1
J gene: TRBJ2-7
D gene: TRBD2
CDR3 length: 16
clone size: -
CDR3 protein: CSARGPVGAGFDEQYF
CDR3 DNA: TGCAGTGCTAGAGGGCCCGTAGGAGCGGGGTTCGACGAGCAGTACTTC

V gene: TRBV10-2
J gene: TRBJ2-7
D gene: TRBD1
CDR3 length: 14
clone size: many
CDR3 protein: CASRADRAIFEQYF
CDR3 DNA: TGCGCCAGCAGGGCCGACAGGGCCATTTTCGAGCAGTACTTC

V gene: TRBV20-1
J gene: TRBJ1-5
D gene: -
CDR3 length: 16
clone size: many
CDR3 protein: CSARERAAGSSQPQHF
CDR3 DNA: TGCAGTGCTAGAGAACGGGCGGCAGGGTCTAGTCAGCCCCAGCATTTT

V gene: TRBV4-3
J gene: TRBJ2-2
D gene: TRBD1
CDR3 length: 16
clone size: -
CDR3 protein: CASSQDLQGSPGELFF
CDR3 DNA: TGCGCCAGCAGCCAAGATCTACAGGGGAGTCCCGGGGAGCTGTTTTTT

V gene: TRBV7-9
J gene: TRBJ2-7
D gene: -
CDR3 length: 13
clone size: -
CDR3 protein: CASSTGDKREQYF
CDR3 DNA: TGTGCCAGCAGCACTGGGGATAAGCGCGAGCAGTACTTC

V gene: TRBV20-1
J gene: TRBJ1-6
D gene: -
CDR3 length: 15
clone size: few
CDR3 protein: CSASQGPLHSSPLHF
CDR3 DNA: TGCAGTGCTAGCCAGGGTCCCCTCCATTCTTCACCCCTCCACTTT

V gene: TRBV10-3
J gene: TRBJ1-4
D gene: TRBD1
CDR3 length: 13
clone size: -
CDR3 protein: CAISPGQSEKLFF
CDR3 DNA: TGTGCCATCAGTCCGGGACAGTCTGAAAAACTGTTTTTT

V gene: TRBV6-2/TRBV6-3
J gene: TRBJ2-5
D gene: -
CDR3 length: 15
clone size: -
CDR3 protein: CASGLRLLSIETQYF
CDR3 DNA: TGTGCCAGCGGCCTGCGACTCCTCTCCATAGAGACCCAGTACTTC

V gene: TRBV15
J gene: TRBJ2-3
D gene: TRBD2
CDR3 length: 18
clone size: -
CDR3 protein: CATSRRPGLAGRADTQYF
CDR3 DNA: TGTGCCACCAGCAGAAGACCGGGACTAGCGGGGAGAGCCGATACGCAGTATTTT

V gene: TRBV20-1
J gene: TRBJ1-1
D gene: TRBD1
CDR3 length: 15
clone size: many
CDR3 protein: CSAVAPTGGRTEAFF
CDR3 DNA: TGCAGTGCCGTAGCTCCGACAGGGGGGAGGACTGAAGCTTTCTTT

V gene: TRBV15
J gene: TRBJ1-6
D gene: -
CDR3 length: 21
clone size: -
CDR3 protein: CATSSDRGPLILSSYNSPLHF
CDR3 DNA: TGTGCCACCAGCAGCGATAGGGGACCGCTAATTTTAAGCTCCTATAATTCACCCCTCCACTTT

V gene: TRBV7-2
J gene: TRBJ2-7
D gene: -
CDR3 length: 12
clone size: -
CDR3 protein: CASSFKTYEQYF
CDR3 DNA: TGTGCCAGCAGCTTTAAAACGTACGAGCAGTACTTC

V gene: TRBV7-2
J gene: TRBJ1-5
D gene: -
CDR3 length: 15
clone size: -
CDR3 protein: CASSLNWGSVQPQHF
CDR3 DNA: TGTGCCAGCAGCTTAAATTGGGGGAGTGTTCAGCCCCAGCATTTT

V gene: TRBV30
J gene: TRBJ2-1
D gene: -
CDR3 length: 13
clone size: few
CDR3 protein: CASDIVSYNEQFF
CDR3 DNA: TGTGCCTCGGACATCGTCTCCTACAATGAGCAGTTCTTC

V gene: TRBV7-9
J gene: TRBJ1-3
D gene: -
CDR3 length: 17
clone size: few
CDR3 protein: CASSLEGTPGSGNTIYF
CDR3 DNA: TGTGCCAGCAGCTTAGAGGGCACTCCGGGCTCTGGAAACACCATATATTTT

V gene: TRBV20-1
J gene: TRBJ2-2
D gene: -
CDR3 length: 15
clone size: few
CDR3 protein: CSARPAGMNTGELFF
CDR3 DNA: TGCAGTGCCCGGCCCGCGGGGATGAACACCGGGGAGCTGTTTTTT

V gene: TRBV12-3/TRBV12-4
J gene: TRBJ2-1
D gene: -
CDR3 length: 12
clone size: many
CDR3 protein: CASSTYMGSGFF
CDR3 DNA: TGTGCCAGCAGCACTTACATGGGGTCGGGGTTCTTC

V gene: TRBV27
J gene: TRBJ2-7
D gene: -
CDR3 length: 13
clone size: few
CDR3 protein: CASSPRWFGEQYF
CDR3 DNA: TGTGCCAGCAGTCCTCGGTGGTTTGGCGAGCAGTACTTC

V gene: TRBV12-3/TRBV12-4
J gene: TRBJ1-2
D gene: -
CDR3 length: 13
clone size: many
CDR3 protein: CASSLLGGYGYTF
CDR3 DNA: TGTGCCAGCAGTTTACTTGGGGGGTATGGCTACACCTTC

V gene: TRBV6-1
J gene: TRBJ2-1
D gene: -
CDR3 length: 14
clone size: -
CDR3 protein: CASSGGLWANEQFF
CDR3 DNA: TGTGCCAGCAGTGGTGGACTTTGGGCCAATGAGCAGTTCTTC